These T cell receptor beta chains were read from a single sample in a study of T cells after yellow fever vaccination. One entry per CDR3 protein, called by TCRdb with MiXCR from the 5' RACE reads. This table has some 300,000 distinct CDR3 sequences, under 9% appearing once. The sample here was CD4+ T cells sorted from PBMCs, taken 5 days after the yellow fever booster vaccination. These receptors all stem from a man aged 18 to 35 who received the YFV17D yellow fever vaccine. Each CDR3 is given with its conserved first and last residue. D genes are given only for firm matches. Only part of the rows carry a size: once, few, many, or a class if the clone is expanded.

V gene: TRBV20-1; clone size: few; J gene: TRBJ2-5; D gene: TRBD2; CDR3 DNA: TGCAGTGCTGGAGTCCGGGGGGGGGAAGAGACCCAGTACTTC; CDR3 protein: CSAGVRGGEETQYF
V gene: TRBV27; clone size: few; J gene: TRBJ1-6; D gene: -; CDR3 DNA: TGTGCCAGCACGGGTGACAGACAATCACCCCTCCACTTT; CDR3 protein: CASTGDRQSPLHF
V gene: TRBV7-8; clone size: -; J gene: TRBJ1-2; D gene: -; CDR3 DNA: TGTGCCAGCAGCTTAGTGGAGGTTTCGGGCGGCTACACCTTC; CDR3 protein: CASSLVEVSGGYTF
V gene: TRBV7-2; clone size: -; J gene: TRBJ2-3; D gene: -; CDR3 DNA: TGTGCCAGCAGCCCAGCCTTCCCAGATACGCAGTATTTT; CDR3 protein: CASSPAFPDTQYF
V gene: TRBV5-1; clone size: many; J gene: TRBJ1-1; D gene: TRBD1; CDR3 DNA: TGCGCCAGCAGCTTACAGGGGATGAACACTGAAGCTTTCTTT; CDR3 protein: CASSLQGMNTEAFF
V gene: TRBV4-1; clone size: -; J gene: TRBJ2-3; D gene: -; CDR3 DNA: TGCGCCAGCAGCTATGGGGTACCCCTTATGTTTGGCACAGATACGCAGTATTTT; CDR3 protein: CASSYGVPLMFGTDTQYF
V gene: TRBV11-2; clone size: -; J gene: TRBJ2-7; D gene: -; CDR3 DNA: TGTGCCAGCAGCCCACGGGCAGGCACCTACGAGCAGTACTTC; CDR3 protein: CASSPRAGTYEQYF
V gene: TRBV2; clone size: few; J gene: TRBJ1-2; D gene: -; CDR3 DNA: TGTGCCAGCAGAACATTCTATGGCTACACCTTC; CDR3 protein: CASRTFYGYTF
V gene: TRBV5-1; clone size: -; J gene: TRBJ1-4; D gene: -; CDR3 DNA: TGCGCCAGCAGCTTGTACAGGTTTGCAACTAATGAAAAACTGTTTTTT; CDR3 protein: CASSLYRFATNEKLFF
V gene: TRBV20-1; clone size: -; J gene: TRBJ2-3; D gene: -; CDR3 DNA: TGCAGTGCTAGCCCGGGACGGACTAGCACAGATACGCAGTATTTT; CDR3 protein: CSASPGRTSTDTQYF
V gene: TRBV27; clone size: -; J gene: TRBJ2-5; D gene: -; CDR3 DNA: TGTGCCAGCAGTTGGATGGAAGGAGAGACCCAGTACTTC; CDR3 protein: CASSWMEGETQYF
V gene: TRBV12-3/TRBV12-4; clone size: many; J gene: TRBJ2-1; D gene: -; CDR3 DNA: TGTGCCAGCCGCCGAGGATCTCGGACGGAATCGTGGAATGAGCAGTTCTTC; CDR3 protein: CASRRGSRTESWNEQFF
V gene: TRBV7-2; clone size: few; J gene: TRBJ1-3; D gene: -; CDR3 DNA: TGTGCCAGCAGCTTGAAAGTTGGAAACACCATATATTTT; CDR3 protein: CASSLKVGNTIYF
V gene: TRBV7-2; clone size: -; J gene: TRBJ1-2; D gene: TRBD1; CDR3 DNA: TGTGCCAGCAGCCCCCCTCACAGGGGCGAAGGCTACACCTTC; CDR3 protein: CASSPPHRGEGYTF
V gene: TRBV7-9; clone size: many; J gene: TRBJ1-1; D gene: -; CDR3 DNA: TGTGCCAGCAGCCAATGGGAGGGGCTTTTAAAAACTGAAGCTTTCTTT; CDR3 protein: CASSQWEGLLKTEAFF
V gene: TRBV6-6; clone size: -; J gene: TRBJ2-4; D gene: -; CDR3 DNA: TGTGCCAGCAGTTACGAGGGGCTAAACATTCAGTACTTC; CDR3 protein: CASSYEGLNIQYF
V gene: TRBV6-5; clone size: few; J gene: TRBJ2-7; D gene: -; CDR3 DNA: TGTGCCAGCAGTTACTCGAAACTCCTGGTCTACGAGCAGTACTTC; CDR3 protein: CASSYSKLLVYEQYF
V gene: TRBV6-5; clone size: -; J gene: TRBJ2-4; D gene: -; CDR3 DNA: TGTGCCAGCAGTCAACAGGGCCTGGCCAAAAACATTCAGTACTTC; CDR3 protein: CASSQQGLAKNIQYF
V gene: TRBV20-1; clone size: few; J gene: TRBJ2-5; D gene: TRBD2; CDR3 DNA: TGCGGTGCCAACGGAGGCGGGGGGACCCAAGAGACCCAGTACTTC; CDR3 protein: CGANGGGGTQETQYF
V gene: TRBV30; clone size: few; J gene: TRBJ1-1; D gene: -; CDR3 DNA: TGTGCCTGGAGTGGGCAGGATGGCACTGAAGCTTTCTTT; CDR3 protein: CAWSGQDGTEAFF
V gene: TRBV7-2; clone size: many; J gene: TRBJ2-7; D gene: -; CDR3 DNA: TGTGCCAGCAGCTCCCGCGGACAGAAGAGCTCCTACGAGCAGTACTTC; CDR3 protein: CASSSRGQKSSYEQYF
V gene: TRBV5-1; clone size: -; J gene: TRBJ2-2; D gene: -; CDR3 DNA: TGCGCCAGCCGCTGGGGGACCCTCACCGGGGAGCTGTTTTTT; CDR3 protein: CASRWGTLTGELFF
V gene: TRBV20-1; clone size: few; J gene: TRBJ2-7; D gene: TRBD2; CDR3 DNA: TGCAGTGCTGCTAGCGGGGGGTCCTCCTACGAGCAGTACTTC; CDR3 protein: CSAASGGSSYEQYF
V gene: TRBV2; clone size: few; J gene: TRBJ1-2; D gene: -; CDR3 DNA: TGTGCCAGCCGGTATAGTTTAGGCTACACCTTC; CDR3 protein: CASRYSLGYTF
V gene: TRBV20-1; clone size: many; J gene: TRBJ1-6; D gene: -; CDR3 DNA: TGCAGTGCTCCCGGTGGTTCACCCCTCCACTTT; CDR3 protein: CSAPGGSPLHF
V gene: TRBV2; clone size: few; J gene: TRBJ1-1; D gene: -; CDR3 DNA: TGTGCCGCCGGGGGCAGGGTCCCTGCGAACACTGAAGCTTTCTTT; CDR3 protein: CAAGGRVPANTEAFF
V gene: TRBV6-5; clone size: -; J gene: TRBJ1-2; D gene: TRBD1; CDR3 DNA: TGTGCCAGCAGGACCACAGGGGATAGCCTAGGCTATGGCTACACCTTC; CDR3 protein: CASRTTGDSLGYGYTF
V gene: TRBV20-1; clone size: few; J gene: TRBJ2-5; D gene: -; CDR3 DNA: TGCAGTGCCTTGCGACAAGAGACCCAGTACTTC; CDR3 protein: CSALRQETQYF
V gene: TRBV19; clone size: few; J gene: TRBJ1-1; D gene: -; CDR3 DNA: TGTGCCAGTAGGATACAGGAGAACACTGAAGCTTTCTTT; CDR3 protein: CASRIQENTEAFF
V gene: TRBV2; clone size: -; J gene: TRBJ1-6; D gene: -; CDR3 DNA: TGTGCCAGCAGTGAATGGGTAGCGAAAAATTCACCCCTCCACTTT; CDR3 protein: CASSEWVAKNSPLHF
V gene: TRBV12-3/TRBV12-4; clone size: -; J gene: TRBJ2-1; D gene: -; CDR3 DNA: TGTGCCAGCAGCCCCCCCGCGGGCGGCGATGAGCAGTTCTTC; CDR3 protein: CASSPPAGGDEQFF
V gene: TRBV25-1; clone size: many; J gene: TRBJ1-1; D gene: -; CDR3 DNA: TGTGCCAGCAGTGAATCGGGGGGTGCTGAAGCTTTCTTT; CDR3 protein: CASSESGGAEAFF
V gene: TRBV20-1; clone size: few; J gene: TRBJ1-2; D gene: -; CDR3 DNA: TGCAGTGCTAGGGGGGGCGACCCGGGCTACACCTTC; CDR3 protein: CSARGGDPGYTF
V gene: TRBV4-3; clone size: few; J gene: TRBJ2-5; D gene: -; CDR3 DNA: TGCGCCAGCAGCCAAGCTGTGGGCATTGGAGAGACCCAGTACTTC; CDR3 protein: CASSQAVGIGETQYF
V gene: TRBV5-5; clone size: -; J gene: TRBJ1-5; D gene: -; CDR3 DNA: TGTGCCAGCAGCTTCCTCTCGGTGCAGCCCCAGCATTTT; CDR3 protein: CASSFLSVQPQHF